The 16 T cell receptor beta chains in this list originate from one sample, sequenced in a study of CD8+ T cells in alopecia areata. RNA was isolated and reverse transcribed to cDNA, the sequencing template. Assay: immunoSEQ multiplex PCR; the TCRdb copy retains only in-frame clones and omits some. The table includes roughly 250,000 clones, about two thirds detected once. Sequencing was performed on CD4+ T cells sorted from blood, taken at week 0. The receptors stem from a human donor with alopecia areata.

The J gene is TRBJ1-5, the V gene TRBV19; D might be TRBD1 (5 bases). V gave up 10 bases and J gave up 0 bases, with 10 bases separating them. The germline V gene encodes CDR1 LNHDA and CDR2 SQIVND (reference sequence). The CDR3 has 13 amino acids. This chain's CDR3 is CATWGDSNQPQHF. The CDR3 DNA is TGTGCCACTTGGGGGGATAGCAATCAGCCCCAGCATTTT.

The DNA for the CDR3 is TGTGCCTGGAGTGTACTATCGGGACAGAGAAACACCATATATTTT. This encodes CAWSVLSGQRNTIYF. V is TRBV30 and J is TRBJ1-3; TRBD1 matches 7 bases. J was trimmed by 5 bases and V by 0 bases; bases with no gene match: 7. The CDR3 is made up of 15 amino acids. CDR1 is GTSNPN and CDR2 is SVGIG in the germline V gene (reference sequence).

The chain links TRBV7-2 to TRBJ2-2; D gene uncertain. The CDR3 has 14 residues. Germline V gene data show CDR1 as SGHTA and CDR2 as FQGNSA. Trimming took off 8 bases at V and 1 base at J, with 11 bases between the two ends. Here the CDR3 reads CASVPYLNTGELFF. DNA for the CDR3: TGTGCCAGCGTTCCGTACTTGAACACCGGGGAGCTGTTTTTT.

V is TRBV4-1 and J is TRBJ2-5, with a weak D call TRBD2 (7 bases). The V end was cut by 4 bases, the J end by 2 bases, with 14 bases between. The germline V gene has CDR1 MGHRA and CDR2 YSYEKL. This CDR3 is built from 15 residues. CDR3 loop: CASSPSGEGQETQYF. As DNA, the CDR3 is TGCGCCAGCAGCCCCTCAGGGGAGGGACAAGAGACCCAGTACTTC.

The CDR3 DNA is TGTGCCAGCAGCTTAGCGCAGGGGAGTGCTTTCTTT. Amino acid sequence: CASSLAQGSAFF. The J gene is TRBJ1-1, the V gene TRBV7-6; D is perhaps TRBD1 (6 bases). Germline lookup yields CDR1 SGHVS and CDR2 FNYEAQ. The CDR3 is 12 residues long. The germline V and J ends were trimmed by 0 bases and 11 bases, with 10 bases remaining between them.

This clone came up a few times. The chain is built from TRBV29-1 and TRBJ1-1, with TRBD1 matching over 9 bases. This CDR3 region has 15 residues. Germline CDR1 is SQVTM and CDR2 is ANQGSEA. J gave up 2 bases and V 4 bases, and 8 bases lay outside the gene matches. The CDR3 loop reads CSVVPLQGANTEAFF. In nucleotides, the CDR3 is TGCAGCGTTGTGCCACTACAGGGGGCAAACACTGAAGCTTTCTTT. Full variable domain (rest looked up from reference TRBV29-1 and TRBJ1-1): SAVISQKPSRDICQRGTSLTIQCQVDSQVTMMFWYRQQPGQSLTLIATANQGSEATYESGFVIDKFPISRPNLTFSTLTVSNMSPEDSSIYLCSVVPLQGANTEAFFGQGTRLTVV.

The rearrangement joins TRBV9 to TRBJ1-2, with D uncertain. Germline V gene data show CDR1 as SGDLS and CDR2 as YYNGEE. The CDR3 totals 14 residues. V lost 0 bases, J lost 7 bases, and 13 bases lay in between. The CDR3 reads CASSVAPSKGGYTF. CDR3 nucleotides: TGTGCCAGCAGCGTAGCTCCCAGCAAGGGTGGCTACACCTTC.

The V gene is TRBV4-1, the J gene TRBJ1-5; D is undetermined. V was cut by 0 bases and J by 3 bases, with 6 bases left in between. The CDR3 runs 14 residues. Germline V CDR1 and CDR2: MGHRA, YSYEKL. The CDR3 loop is CASSQESDNQPQHF. The CDR3 region has the DNA TGCGCCAGCAGCCAAGAGTCTGACAATCAGCCCCAGCATTTT.

The J gene is TRBJ1-5, the V gene TRBV30; D remains unclear. Germline lookup yields CDR1 GTSNPN and CDR2 SVGIG (reference sequence). Trimming shortened V by 2 bases and J by 7 bases, and 18 bases separated the two germline ends. This CDR3 has 15 residues. CDR3: CAWSMMGRAWQPQHF. CDR3 sequence (DNA): TGTGCCTGGAGTATGATGGGCCGGGCTTGGCAGCCCCAGCATTTT.

This sequence joins TRBV5-5 and TRBJ2-6, with a possible D match to TRBD2 (6 bases). The CDR3 is made up of 16 amino acids. Between the trimmed V and J ends, which lost 1 base and 4 bases, there was a span of 12 bases. Germline V CDR1 and CDR2: SGHKS, YYEKEE (reference sequence). CDR3 DNA: TGTGCCAGCAGCTTGTTCCGGGGGACGGGGGCCAACGTCCTGACTTTC. It translates to CASSLFRGTGANVLTF.

This clone was counted only a few times. V usage is TRBV25-1 and J usage is TRBJ2-3, with D unresolved. The V gene's germline CDR1 is MGHDK and CDR2 SYGVNS. V was trimmed by 4 bases and J by 2 bases, leaving 13 bases between them. The CDR3 covers 15 residues. The DNA of the CDR3 is TGTGCCAGCAGTGTTCCGGGCCTCCTCACAGATACGCAGTATTTT. The encoded protein is CASSVPGLLTDTQYF.

This clone was picked up one time. The rearrangement joins TRBV2 to TRBJ2-5; no definite D call. Trimming pared 8 bases from V and 4 bases from J, leaving 17 bases between. The CDR3 has 14 amino acids. Germline assignment: CDR1 SNHLY and CDR2 FYNNEI. CDR3 in amino acids: CASAVFADSETQYF. The CDR3 DNA follows: TGTGCCAGCGCCGTGTTCGCTGACTCAGAGACCCAGTACTTC.

The table lists this clone with a few counts. The rearrangement uses TRBV5-1 and TRBJ2-1; D remains ambiguous. CDR3 size: 14 residues. Germline CDR1 SGHRS, CDR2 YFSETQ. Trimming took 0 bases from V and 6 from J, leaving 10 bases between them. CDR3 sequence reads: CASSLAHQANEQFF. The CDR3 nucleotides read TGCGCCAGCAGCTTGGCCCACCAGGCCAATGAGCAGTTCTTC.

The J gene is TRBJ1-3, the V gene TRBV30; perhaps TRBD1 as D (5 bases). The germline CDR1 and CDR2 sequences are GTSNPN and SVGIG (reference sequence). CDR3 length equals 15 residues. Trimming cost V 0 bases and J 6 bases, with 15 bases left between them. CDR3 sequence (DNA): TGTGCCTGGAGTGTATCAAGACGGGGCGAAAACACCATATATTTT. This codes for CAWSVSRRGENTIYF.

The chain couples TRBV11-2 to TRBJ1-2; D is possibly TRBD1 (5 bases). Per germline, CDR1 SGHAT and CDR2 FQNNGV. The CDR3 length is 11 residues. The V and J ends lost 5 bases and 8 bases respectively, with 9 bases between them. The CDR3 DNA reads TGTGCCAGCAGCCCGACAGACGGCTACACCTTC. Protein product: CASSPTDGYTF.

This clone was found a few times. In DNA, the CDR3 is TGCAGCGCCGGACTAGGGATCTACGAGCAGTACTTC. Protein sequence: CSAGLGIYEQYF. V and J are TRBV29-1 and TRBJ2-7; TRBD2 matches at 7 bases. Germline CDR1 is SQVTM and CDR2 is ANQGSEA. This CDR3 is built from 12 residues. Trimming cost V 7 bases and J 3 bases; bases outside gene matches: 6.